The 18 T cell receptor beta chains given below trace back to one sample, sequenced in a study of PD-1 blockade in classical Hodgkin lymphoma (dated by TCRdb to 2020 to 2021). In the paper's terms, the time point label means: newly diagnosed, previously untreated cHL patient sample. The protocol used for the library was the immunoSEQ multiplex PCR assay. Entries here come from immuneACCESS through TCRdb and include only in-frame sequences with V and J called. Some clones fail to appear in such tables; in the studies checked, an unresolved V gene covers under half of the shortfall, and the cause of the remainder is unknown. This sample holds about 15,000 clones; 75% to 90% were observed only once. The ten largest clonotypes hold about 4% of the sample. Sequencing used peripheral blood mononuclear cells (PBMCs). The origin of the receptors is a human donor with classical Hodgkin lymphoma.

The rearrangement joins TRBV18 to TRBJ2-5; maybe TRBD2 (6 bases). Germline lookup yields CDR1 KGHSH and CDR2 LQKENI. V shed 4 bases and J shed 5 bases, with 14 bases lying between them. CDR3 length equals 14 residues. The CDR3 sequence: CASSQGTSRETQYF. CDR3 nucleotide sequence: TGTGCCAGCTCACAGGGCACTAGCCGGGAGACCCAGTACTTC.

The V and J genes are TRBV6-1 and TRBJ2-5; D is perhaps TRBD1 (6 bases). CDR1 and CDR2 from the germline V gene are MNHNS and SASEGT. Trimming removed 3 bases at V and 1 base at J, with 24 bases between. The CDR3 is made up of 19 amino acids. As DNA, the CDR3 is TGTGCCAGCAGTGAGGGGGTGACAGGCATCCCCCACACCCAAGAGACCCAGTACTTC. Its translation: CASSEGVTGIPHTQETQYF.

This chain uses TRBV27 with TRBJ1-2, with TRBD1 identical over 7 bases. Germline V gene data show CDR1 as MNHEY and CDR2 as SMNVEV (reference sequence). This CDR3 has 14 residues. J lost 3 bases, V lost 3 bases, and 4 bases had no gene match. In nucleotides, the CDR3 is TGTGCCAGCAGTTTTGGGCAGGGGGACTATGGCTACACCTTC. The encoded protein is CASSFGQGDYGYTF.

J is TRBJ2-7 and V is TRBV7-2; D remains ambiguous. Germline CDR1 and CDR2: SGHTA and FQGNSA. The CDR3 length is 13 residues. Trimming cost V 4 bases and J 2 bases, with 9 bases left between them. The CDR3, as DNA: TGTGCCAGCAGCTACGTCGGTCCCTACGAGCAGTACTTC. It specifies CASSYVGPYEQYF. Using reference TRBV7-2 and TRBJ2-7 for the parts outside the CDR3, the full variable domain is GAGVSQSPSNKVTEKGKDVELRCDPISGHTALYWYRQSLGQGLEFLIYFQGNSAPDKSGLPSDRFSAERTGGSVSTLTIQRTQQEDSAVYLCASSYVGPYEQYFGPGTRLTVT.

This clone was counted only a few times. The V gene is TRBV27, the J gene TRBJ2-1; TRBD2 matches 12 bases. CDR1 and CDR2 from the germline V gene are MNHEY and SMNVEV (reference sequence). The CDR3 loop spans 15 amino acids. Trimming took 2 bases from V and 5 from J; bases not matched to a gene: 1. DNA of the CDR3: TGTGCCAGCAGTTTAAGACTAGCGGGGGACAATGAGCAGTTCTTC. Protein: CASSLRLAGDNEQFF.

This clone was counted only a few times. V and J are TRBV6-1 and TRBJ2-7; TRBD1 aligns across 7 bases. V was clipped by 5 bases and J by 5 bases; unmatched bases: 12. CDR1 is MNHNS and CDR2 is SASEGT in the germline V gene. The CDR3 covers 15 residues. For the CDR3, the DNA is TGTGCCAGCAGTAAACTACAGGGGCTAGGGGACGAGCAGTACTTC. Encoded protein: CASSKLQGLGDEQYF.

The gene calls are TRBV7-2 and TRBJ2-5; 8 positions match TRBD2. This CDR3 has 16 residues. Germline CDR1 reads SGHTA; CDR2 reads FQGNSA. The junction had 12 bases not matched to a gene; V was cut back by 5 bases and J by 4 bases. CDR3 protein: CASSLARAGARETQYF. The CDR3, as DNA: TGTGCCAGCAGCCTGGCTCGAGCGGGAGCCCGAGAGACCCAGTACTTC. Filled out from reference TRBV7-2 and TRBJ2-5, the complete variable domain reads GAGVSQSPSNKVTEKGKDVELRCDPISGHTALYWYRQSLGQGLEFLIYFQGNSAPDKSGLPSDRFSAERTGGSVSTLTIQRTQQEDSAVYLCASSLARAGARETQYFGPGTRLLVL.

DNA of the CDR3: TGTGCCAGTAGTAAAATACAGGGGGCGATTAAAGATACGCAGTATTTT. Amino acids: CASSKIQGAIKDTQYF. V gene TRBV19 combines with J gene TRBJ2-3; TRBD1 matches 9 bases. Germline CDR1 reads LNHDA; CDR2 reads SQIVND (reference sequence). V gave up 4 bases and J gave up 5 bases; unmatched junction bases: 10. The CDR3 has 16 residues.

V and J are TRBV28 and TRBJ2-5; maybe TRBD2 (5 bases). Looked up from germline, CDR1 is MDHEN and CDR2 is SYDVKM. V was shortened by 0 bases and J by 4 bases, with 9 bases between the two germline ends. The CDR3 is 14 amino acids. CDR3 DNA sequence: TGTGCCAGCAGTTTATGGGAGGAAAGAGAGACCCAGTACTTC. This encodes CASSLWEERETQYF.

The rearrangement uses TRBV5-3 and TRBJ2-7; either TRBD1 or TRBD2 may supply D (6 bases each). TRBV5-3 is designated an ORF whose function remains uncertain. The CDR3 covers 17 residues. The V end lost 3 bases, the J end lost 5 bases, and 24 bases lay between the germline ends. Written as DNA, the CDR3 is TGTGCCAGAAGCTGGGGGGCAATACTCCCAACTACGGACGAGCAGTACTTC. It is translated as CARSWGAILPTTDEQYF.

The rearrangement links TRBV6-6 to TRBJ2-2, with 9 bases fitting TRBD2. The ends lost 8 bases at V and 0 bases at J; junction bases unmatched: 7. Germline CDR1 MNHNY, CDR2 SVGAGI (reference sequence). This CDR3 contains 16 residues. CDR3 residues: CASGGSGGTNTGELFF. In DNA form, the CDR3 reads TGTGCCAGCGGGGGTAGCGGGGGAACGAACACCGGGGAGCTGTTTTTT.

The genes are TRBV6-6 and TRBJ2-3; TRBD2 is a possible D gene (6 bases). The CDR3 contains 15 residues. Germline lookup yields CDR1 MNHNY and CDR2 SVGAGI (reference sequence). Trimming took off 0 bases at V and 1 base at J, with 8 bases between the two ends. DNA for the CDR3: TGTGCCAGCAGTTACTCCGGGACTGGCACAGATACGCAGTATTTT. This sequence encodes CASSYSGTGTDTQYF.

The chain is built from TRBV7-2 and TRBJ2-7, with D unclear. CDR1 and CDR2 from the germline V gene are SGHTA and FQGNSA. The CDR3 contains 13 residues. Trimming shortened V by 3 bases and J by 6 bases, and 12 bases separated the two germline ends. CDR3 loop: CASSLDRAREQYF. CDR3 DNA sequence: TGTGCCAGCAGCTTGGACCGGGCCCGCGAGCAGTACTTC. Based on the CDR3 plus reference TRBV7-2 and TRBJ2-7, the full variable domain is GAGVSQSPSNKVTEKGKDVELRCDPISGHTALYWYRQSLGQGLEFLIYFQGNSAPDKSGLPSDRFSAERTGGSVSTLTIQRTQQEDSAVYLCASSLDRAREQYFGPGTRLTVT.

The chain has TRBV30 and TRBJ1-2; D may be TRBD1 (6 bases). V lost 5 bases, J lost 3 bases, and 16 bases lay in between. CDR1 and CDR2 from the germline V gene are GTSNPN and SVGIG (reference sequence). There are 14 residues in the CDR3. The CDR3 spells CAWETGSHDYGYTF. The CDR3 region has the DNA TGTGCCTGGGAGACAGGCTCCCACGACTATGGCTACACCTTC.

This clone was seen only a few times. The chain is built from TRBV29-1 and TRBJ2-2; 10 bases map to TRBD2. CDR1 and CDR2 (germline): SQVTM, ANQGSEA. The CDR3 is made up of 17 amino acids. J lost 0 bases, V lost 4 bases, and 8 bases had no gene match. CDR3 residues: CSVGPLAGPANTGELFF. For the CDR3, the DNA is TGCAGCGTTGGCCCACTAGCGGGGCCCGCGAACACCGGGGAGCTGTTTTTT.

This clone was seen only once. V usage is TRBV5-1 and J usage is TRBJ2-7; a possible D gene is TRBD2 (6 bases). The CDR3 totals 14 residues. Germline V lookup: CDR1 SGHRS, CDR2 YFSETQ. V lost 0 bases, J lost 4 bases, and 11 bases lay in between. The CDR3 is CASSLAGRSYEQYF. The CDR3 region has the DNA TGCGCCAGCAGCTTGGCCGGGAGAAGTTACGAGCAGTACTTC.

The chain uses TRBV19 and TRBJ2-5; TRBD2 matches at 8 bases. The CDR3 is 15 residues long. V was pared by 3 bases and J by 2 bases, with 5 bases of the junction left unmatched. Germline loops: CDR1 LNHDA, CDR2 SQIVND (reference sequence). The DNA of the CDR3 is TGTGCCAGTAGTATTAACGTAGCGGGACAAGAGACCCAGTACTTC. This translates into CASSINVAGQETQYF.

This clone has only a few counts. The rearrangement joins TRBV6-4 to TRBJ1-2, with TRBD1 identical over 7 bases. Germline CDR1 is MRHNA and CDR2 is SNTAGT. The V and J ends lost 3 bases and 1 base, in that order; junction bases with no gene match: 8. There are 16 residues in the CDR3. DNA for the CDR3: TGTGCCAGCAGTGAAGAAGGGGGCTTCCTTAACTATGGCTACACCTTC. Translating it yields CASSEEGGFLNYGYTF.